This T cell receptor (beta chain) was found in a study of siplizumab effects on memory and regulatory T cells. Study outcomes and limitations: Naive versus memory phenotype went unassigned for roughly 80-96% of proliferating CD4+ or CD8+ clones. Proliferating siplizumab-culture Tregs lacked confirmation of suppressive function. Memory cells seemed less diverse than naive T cells, which also seemed major contributors to the alloresponse.

For every sample, about 10^5 TCR templates were assayed. This table comes from immunoSEQ multiplex PCR, and its TCRdb copy is limited to in-frame clones, with some not included. The repertoire has about 50,000 clones, 93% of them found once; the top ten carry roughly 15%. Concerning this clone: Antigen unknown.

CDR3 length equals 14 residues. The germline gives CDR1 SGHVS, CDR2 FQNEAQ. The ends were cut back, 3 bases at V and 0 bases at J, with 5 bases in the middle. The chain employs TRBV7-8 and TRBJ1-4; D gene ambiguous. Material: CD8+ T cells sorted from blood. The sequence was collected from a human donor in good health. The CDR3 is CASSFFSTNEKLFF. CDR3 bases: TGTGCCAGCAGCTTTTTCTCAACTAATGAAAAACTGTTTTTT. Full variable domain (outside the CDR3, taken from reference TRBV7-8 and TRBJ1-4): GAGVSQSPRYKVAKRGQDVALRCDPISGHVSLFWYQQALGQGPEFLTYFQNEAQLDKSGLPSDRFFAERPEGSVSTLKIQRTQQEDSAVYLCASSFFSTNEKLFFGSGTQLSVL.